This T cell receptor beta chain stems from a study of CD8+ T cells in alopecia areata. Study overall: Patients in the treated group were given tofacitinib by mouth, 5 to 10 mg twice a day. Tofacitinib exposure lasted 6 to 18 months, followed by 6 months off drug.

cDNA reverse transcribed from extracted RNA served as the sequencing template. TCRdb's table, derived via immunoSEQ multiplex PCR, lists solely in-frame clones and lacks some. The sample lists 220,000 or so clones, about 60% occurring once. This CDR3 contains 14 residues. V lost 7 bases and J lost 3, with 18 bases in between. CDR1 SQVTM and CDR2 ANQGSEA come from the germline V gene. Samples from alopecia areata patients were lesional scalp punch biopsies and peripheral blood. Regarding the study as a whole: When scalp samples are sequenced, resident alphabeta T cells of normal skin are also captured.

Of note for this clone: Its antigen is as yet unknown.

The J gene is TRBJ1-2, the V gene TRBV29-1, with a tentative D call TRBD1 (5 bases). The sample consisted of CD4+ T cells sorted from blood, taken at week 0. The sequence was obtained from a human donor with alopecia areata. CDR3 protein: CSAPEPGRDYGYTF. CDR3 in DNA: TGCAGCGCCCCCGAACCGGGACGTGACTATGGCTACACCTTC.